This T cell receptor beta chain emerged from a study of blood T cell repertoires in COVID-19 (dated by TCRdb to about 2020). At the level of the whole study: Samples covering the acute and convalescent phases of COVID-19 were provided by collaborators in the United States, Italy and Spain. The prospective study material was composed of cDNA or gDNA derived from T cells, B-cell-depleted T cells, or PBMCs. The dataset comprised deeply sampled blood TCRbeta repertoires from subjects exposed to, actively infected with, or recovered from COVID-19. The repertoires were made available in a free public database intended to serve as a resource for research on the immune response to SARS-CoV-2. Samples were obtained from the ongoing ImmuneRACE study (first 160 participants) and from about 1,300 subjects provided by 6 global collaborators. The sample metadata nearly always contained a de-identified subject ID, COVID-19 status, age in years and sex. HLA class I and class II types, where available, came from metadata supplied by the sample provider rather than from assay-based typing.

The germline V gene (reference sequence) provides CDR1 SGHNT and CDR2 YYREEE. The CDR3 goes from the cysteine to the phenylalanine over 14 residues. Of all the DNA, just the CDR3 is kept, 42 bases in frame from base 1. V drops 1 base and J drops 4 bases, leaving 12 bases in between. A note on this clone: What antigen it recognizes has not been identified. Qualities for individual bases were not recorded, and no much larger clone is one base off.

TCRbeta CDR3 regions were amplified from genomic DNA using the immunoSEQ Assay, a bias-controlled multiplex PCR. From the authors' description of their analysis: Within the assay, amplification of reference gene primers was used to estimate how many nucleated cells each sample contained. To quantify the absolute abundance of each unique TCRbeta CDR3 rearrangement, sequence reads were collapsed and filtered. For each sample, productive Simpson clonality was calculated as the square root of Simpson's diversity index across productive rearrangements. Imported from immuneACCESS, the table was reduced by TCRdb to in-frame sequences with V and J called. These copies leave out some clones; in studies compared against another copy, an unresolved V gene accounts for under half, and the cause of the remainder is not known. V and J calls and clone size come straight from that table; D and trimming were deduced from the DNA. In this sample the table shows 100,000 to 150,000 clones, about 83% of which occur a single time. The top ten hold approximately 5.3% of the sample.

Beyond this particular receptor, the publication reports: The amount of clinical and demographic metadata varied by source and participant and was provided uncurated.

Collaborating institutions collected whole blood in K2EDTA tubes following their own protocols. Collaborator samples were shipped for TCRbeta analysis as frozen whole blood, isolated PBMCs, or DNA extracted from either sample type. The sequenced sample consisted of peripheral blood. The chain couples TRBV5-4 to TRBJ2-7, with a tentative D gene TRBD2 over 5 matching bases. This receptor was identified in a human donor in a cohort sampled during active COVID-19. The CDR3: CASSLRGQVYEQYF. The nucleotides read TGTGCCAGCAGCTTGAGAGGGCAGGTTTACGAGCAGTACTTC. The CDR3 plus the reference TRBV5-4 and TRBJ2-7 genes for the other parts give the full variable domain: ETGVTQSPTHLIKTRGQQVTLRCSSQSGHNTVSWYQQALGQGPQFIFQYYREEENGRGNFPPRFSGLQFPNYSSELNVNALELDDSALYLCASSLRGQVYEQYFGPGTRLTVT.